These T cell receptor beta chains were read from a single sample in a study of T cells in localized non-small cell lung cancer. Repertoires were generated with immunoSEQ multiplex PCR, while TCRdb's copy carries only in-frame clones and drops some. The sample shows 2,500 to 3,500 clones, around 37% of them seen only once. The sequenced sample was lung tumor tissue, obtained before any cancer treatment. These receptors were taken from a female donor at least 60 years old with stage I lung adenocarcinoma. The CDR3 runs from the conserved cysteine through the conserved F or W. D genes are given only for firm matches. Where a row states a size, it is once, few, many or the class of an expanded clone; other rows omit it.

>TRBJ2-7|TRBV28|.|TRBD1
CASSLGTAGFSYEQYF
TGTGCCAGCAGTCTAGGGACAGCTGGATTCTCCTACGAGCAGTACTTC
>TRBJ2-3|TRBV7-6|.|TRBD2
CASSNGLAGGPGTDTQYF
TGTGCCAGCAGTAATGGACTAGCGGGAGGCCCAGGCACAGATACGCAGTATTTT
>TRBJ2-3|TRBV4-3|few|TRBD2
CASSQETGTSGGSTDTQYF
TGCGCCAGCAGCCAAGAGACCGGGACTAGCGGGGGTAGCACAGATACGCAGTATTTT
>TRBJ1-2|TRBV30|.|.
CAWSVNLGDYGYTF
TGTGCCTGGAGTGTAAATTTGGGAGACTATGGCTACACCTTC
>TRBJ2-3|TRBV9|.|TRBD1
CASSDTGETTDTQYF
TGTGCCAGCAGCGATACAGGGGAAACCACAGATACGCAGTATTTT
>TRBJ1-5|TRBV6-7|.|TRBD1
CASSGQGAGQPQHF
TGTGCCAGCAGCGGACAGGGGGCGGGACAGCCCCAGCATTTT
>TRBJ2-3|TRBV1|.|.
CASSRAQGNTQYF
TGCGCCAGCAGCCGGGCTCAAGGAAATACGCAGTATTTT
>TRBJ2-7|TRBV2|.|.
CASTGDSYEQYF
TGTGCCAGCACAGGGGACTCCTACGAGCAGTACTTC
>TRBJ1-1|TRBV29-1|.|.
CSVAQGGTEAFF
TGCAGCGTTGCACAGGGCGGCACTGAAGCTTTCTTT
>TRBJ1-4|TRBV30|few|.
CAWSALKEKLFF
TGTGCCTGGAGTGCCCTGAAGGAAAAACTGTTTTTT
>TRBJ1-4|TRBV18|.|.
CASSRATNEKLFF
TGTGCCAGCTCCCGAGCAACTAATGAAAAACTGTTTTTT
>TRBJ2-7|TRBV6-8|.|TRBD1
CASRQGGYEQYF
TGTGCCAGCAGACAGGGGGGCTACGAGCAGTACTTC
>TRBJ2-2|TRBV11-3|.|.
CASSQGLRGTGELFF
TGTGCCAGCAGCCAGGGACTTCGAGGGACCGGGGAGCTGTTTTTT
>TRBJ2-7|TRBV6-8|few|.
CASRTGNYEQYF
TGTGCCAGCAGGACAGGAAACTACGAGCAGTACTTC
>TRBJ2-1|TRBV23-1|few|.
CASSPDWKNEQFF
TGCGCCAGCAGTCCTGACTGGAAAAATGAGCAGTTCTTC
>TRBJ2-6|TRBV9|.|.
CASSGSSGANVLTF
TGTGCCAGCAGTGGCAGCTCTGGGGCCAACGTCCTGACTTTC
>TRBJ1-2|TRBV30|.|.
CAWKGREDGYTF
TGTGCCTGGAAGGGCAGGGAGGATGGCTACACCTTC
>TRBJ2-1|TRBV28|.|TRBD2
CASSSPPSGVEQFF
TGTGCCAGCAGTTCCCCCCCTAGCGGGGTCGAGCAGTTCTTC
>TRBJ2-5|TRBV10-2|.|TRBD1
CATYDRVETQYF
TGCGCCACCTACGACAGGGTAGAGACCCAGTACTTC
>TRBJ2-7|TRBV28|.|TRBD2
CASSFRGTSGYEQYF
TGTGCCAGCTCCTTTCGGGGGACTAGCGGTTACGAGCAGTACTTC
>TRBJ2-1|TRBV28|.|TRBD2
CASSLEAGGSNEQFF
TGTGCCAGCAGTTTAGAAGCGGGGGGGTCCAATGAGCAGTTCTTC
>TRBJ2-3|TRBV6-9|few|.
CASSQQGADTQYF
TGTGCCAGCAGCCAACAGGGTGCCGATACGCAGTATTTT
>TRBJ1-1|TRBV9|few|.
CASSSGRTEAFF
TGTGCCAGCAGCTCAGGGAGGACTGAAGCTTTCTTT
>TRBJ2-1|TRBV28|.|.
CASSFMGYNEQFF
TGTGCCAGCAGTTTCATGGGATACAATGAGCAGTTCTTC
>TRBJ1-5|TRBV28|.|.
CASSLWVGNQPQHF
TGTGCCAGCAGTTTGTGGGTTGGCAATCAGCCCCAGCATTTT
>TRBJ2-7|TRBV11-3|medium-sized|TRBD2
CASRLGGTSGGLRSSYEQYF
TGTGCCAGCAGACTAGGTGGGACTAGCGGGGGTTTAAGGAGCTCCTACGAGCAGTACTTC
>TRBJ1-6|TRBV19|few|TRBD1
CASSSRQGPGNSPLHF
TGTGCCAGTAGTTCCCGACAGGGGCCGGGCAATTCACCCCTCCACTTT
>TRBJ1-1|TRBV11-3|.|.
CASSLRSFSGRTEAFF
TGTGCCAGCAGCTTGCGGTCGTTCTCAGGACGAACTGAAGCTTTCTTT
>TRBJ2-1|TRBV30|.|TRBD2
CAWHLAGSYNEQFF
TGTGCCTGGCATCTAGCGGGGTCCTACAATGAGCAGTTCTTC